The TCR beta chain described here comes from a study of cytomegalovirus exposure and HLA in healthy donors. The study ran its PCR with 60 Vbeta and 13 Jbeta primers. Assay: immunoSEQ multiplex PCR; the TCRdb copy retains only in-frame clones and omits some. The sample yields fewer than 110,000 clones, roughly 71% seen once. Sequenced sample: PBMCs. The TCR comes from a man aged 45 to 65 in good health and CMV-seronegative.

The CDR3 nucleotides read TGTGCCAGCGTGGAACCAGGGGGCTCTGGAAACACCATATATTTT. Residues: CASVEPGGSGNTIYF. The J gene is TRBJ1-3, the V gene TRBV6-4, with 7 bases lining up with TRBD1. The CDR3 consists of 15 residues. V lost 8 bases, J lost 0 bases, and 7 bases stayed unmatched. Germline V gene lookup returns CDR1 MRHNA and CDR2 SNTAGT.